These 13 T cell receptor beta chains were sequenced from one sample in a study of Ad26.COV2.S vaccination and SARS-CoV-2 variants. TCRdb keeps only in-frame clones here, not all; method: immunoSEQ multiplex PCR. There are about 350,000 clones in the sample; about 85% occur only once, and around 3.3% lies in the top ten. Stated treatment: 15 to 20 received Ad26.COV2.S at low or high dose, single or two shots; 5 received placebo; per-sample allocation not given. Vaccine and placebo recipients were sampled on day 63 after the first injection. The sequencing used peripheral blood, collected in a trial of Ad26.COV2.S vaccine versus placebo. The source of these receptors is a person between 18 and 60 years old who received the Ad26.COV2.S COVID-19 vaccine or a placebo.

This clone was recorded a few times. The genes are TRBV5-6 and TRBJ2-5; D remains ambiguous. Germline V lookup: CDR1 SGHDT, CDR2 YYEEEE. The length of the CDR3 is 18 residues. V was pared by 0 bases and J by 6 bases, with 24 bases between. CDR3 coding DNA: TGTGCCAGCAGCTTGGTTCGGATGGGGTCCAGAGGAAGAAAGACCCAGTACTTC. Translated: CASSLVRMGSRGRKTQYF.

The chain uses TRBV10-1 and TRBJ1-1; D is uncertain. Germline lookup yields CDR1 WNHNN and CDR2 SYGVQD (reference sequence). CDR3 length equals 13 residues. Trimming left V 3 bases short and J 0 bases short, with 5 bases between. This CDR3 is CASSDSMNTEAFF. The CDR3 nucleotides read TGCGCCAGCAGTGACAGCATGAACACTGAAGCTTTCTTT.

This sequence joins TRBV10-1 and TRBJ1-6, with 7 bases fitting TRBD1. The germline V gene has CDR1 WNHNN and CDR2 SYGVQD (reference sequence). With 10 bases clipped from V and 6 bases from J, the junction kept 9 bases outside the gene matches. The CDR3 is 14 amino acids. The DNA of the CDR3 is TGCGCCAACGGACAGGCCCCGAGTAATTCACCCCTCCACTTT. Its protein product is CANGQAPSNSPLHF.

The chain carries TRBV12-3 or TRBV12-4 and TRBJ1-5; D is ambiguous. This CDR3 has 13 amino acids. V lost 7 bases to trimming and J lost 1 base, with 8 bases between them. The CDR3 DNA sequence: TGTGCCAGCACCCCCCCCAGCAATCAGCCCCAGCATTTT. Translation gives CASTPPSNQPQHF.

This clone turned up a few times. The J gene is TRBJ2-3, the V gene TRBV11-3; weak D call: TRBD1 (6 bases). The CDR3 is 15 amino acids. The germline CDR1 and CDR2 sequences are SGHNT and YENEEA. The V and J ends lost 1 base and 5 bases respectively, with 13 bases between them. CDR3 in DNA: TGTGCCAGCAGCTTAGGACAGGAAGGTGGAGATACGCAGTATTTT. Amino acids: CASSLGQEGGDTQYF.

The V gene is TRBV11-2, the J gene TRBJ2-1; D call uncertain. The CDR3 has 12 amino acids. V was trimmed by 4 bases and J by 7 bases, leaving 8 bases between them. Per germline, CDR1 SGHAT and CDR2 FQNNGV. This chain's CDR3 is CASSSLVNEQFF. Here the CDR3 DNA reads TGTGCCAGCAGCTCTCTAGTAAATGAGCAGTTCTTC.

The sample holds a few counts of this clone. The CDR3 region is CASSGGNGQQETQYF. The CDR3 bases are TGTGCCAGCTCAGGGGGAAACGGGCAACAAGAGACCCAGTACTTC. J is TRBJ2-5 and V is TRBV18, with D perhaps assigned TRBD1 or TRBD2 (5 bases each). Germline V gene lookup returns CDR1 KGHSH and CDR2 LQKENI. This CDR3 region has 15 residues. Trimming pared 5 bases from V and 2 bases from J, leaving 15 bases between.

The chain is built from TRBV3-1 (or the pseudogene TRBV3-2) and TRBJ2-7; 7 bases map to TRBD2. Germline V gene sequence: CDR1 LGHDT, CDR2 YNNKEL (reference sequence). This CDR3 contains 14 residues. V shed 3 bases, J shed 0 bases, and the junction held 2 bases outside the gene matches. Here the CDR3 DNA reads TGTGCCAGCAGCCACGGACTAGACTCCTACGAGCAGTACTTC. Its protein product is CASSHGLDSYEQYF.

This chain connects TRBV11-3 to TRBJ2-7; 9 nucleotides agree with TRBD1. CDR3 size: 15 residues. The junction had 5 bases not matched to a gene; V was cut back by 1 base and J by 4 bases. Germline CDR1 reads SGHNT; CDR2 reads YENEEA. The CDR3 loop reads CASSLAPGQGYEQYF. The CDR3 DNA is TGTGCCAGCAGCTTAGCCCCGGGACAGGGTTACGAGCAGTACTTC.

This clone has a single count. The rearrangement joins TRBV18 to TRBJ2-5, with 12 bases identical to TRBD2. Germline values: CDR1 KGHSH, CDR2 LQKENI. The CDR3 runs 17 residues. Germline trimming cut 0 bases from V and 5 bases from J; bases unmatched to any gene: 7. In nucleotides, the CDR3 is TGTGCCAGCTCACCACCGCGACTAGCGGGAGTCCTGGAGACCCAGTACTTC. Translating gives CASSPPRLAGVLETQYF.

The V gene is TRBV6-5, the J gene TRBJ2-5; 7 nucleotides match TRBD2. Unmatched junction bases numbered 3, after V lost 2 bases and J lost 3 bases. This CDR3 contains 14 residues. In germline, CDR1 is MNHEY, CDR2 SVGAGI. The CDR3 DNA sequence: TGTGCCAGCAGTTACGGCGGGAGAGAAGAGACCCAGTACTTC. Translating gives CASSYGGREETQYF.

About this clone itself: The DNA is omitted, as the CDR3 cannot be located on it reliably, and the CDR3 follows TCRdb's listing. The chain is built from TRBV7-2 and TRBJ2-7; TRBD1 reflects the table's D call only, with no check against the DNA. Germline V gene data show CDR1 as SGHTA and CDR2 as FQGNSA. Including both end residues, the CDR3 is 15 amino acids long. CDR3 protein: CASSLVGQGARGEYF.

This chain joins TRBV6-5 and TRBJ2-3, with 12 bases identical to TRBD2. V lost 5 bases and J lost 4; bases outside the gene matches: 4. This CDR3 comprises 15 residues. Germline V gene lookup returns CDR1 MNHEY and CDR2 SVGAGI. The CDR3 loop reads CASSNLAGGADTQYF. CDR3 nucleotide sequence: TGTGCCAGCAGTAACCTAGCGGGGGGGGCAGATACGCAGTATTTT.